This T cell receptor beta chain was retrieved from a study of blood T cell repertoires in COVID-19. Study-level information: Collection of acute and convalescent COVID-19 samples took place in the United States, Italy and Spain. PBMCs, B-cell-depleted T cells, or T cells provided the cDNA or gDNA that made up the material.

Per the original data handling: Amplification of reference gene primers was used by the study to estimate nucleated cell counts. Profiled with immunoSEQ multiplex PCR; TCRdb holds only in-frame clones, not every one. D and trimming were read from the DNA, whereas the V and J calls and clone size are those reported in that table. The data contain 140,000 to 150,000 clones, 70% to 85% of them singletons. Sample: peripheral blood. The sequence derives from a man aged 55 to 69 with active or convalescent COVID-19.

This chain's CDR3 is CASSVQGLSGNTIYF. The CDR3 DNA sequence: TGTGCCAGCAGTGTTCAGGGGCTCTCTGGAAACACCATATATTTT. The V gene is TRBV2, the J gene TRBJ1-3, with a tentative D call TRBD1 (6 bases). Germline V CDR1 and CDR2: SNHLY, FYNNEI. This CDR3 is built from 15 residues. V was trimmed by 4 bases and J by 0 bases, leaving 10 bases between them.